Presented here are 3 T cell receptor beta chains from one specimen sequenced in a study of beta chain features in type 1 diabetes. Study results and limitations: All four CD4+ subsets of Type 1 diabetes patients contained TCRB CDR3s that were moderately but significantly shorter.

Every bit of the isolated RNA underwent reverse transcription, so sequencing read expressed TCRB transcripts. Assay used: immunoSEQ multiplex PCR; TCRdb lists only in-frame clones, some missing. The sample holds about 160,000 clones; about 9% are singletons and the top ten take approximately 0.54%. The antigens for these receptors are not known. Sequencing used central memory CD4+ T cells from blood. Receptors were obtained from a woman aged 18-29 years with type 1 diabetes.

This clone was seen a few times. The chain recombines TRBV18 with TRBJ2-7; TRBD2 agrees at 9 bases. Germline assignment: CDR1 KGHSH and CDR2 LQKENI. V was clipped by 1 base and J by 6 bases; unmatched bases: 4. The CDR3 length is 14 residues. The CDR3 reads CASSPLAGEGEQYF. The CDR3 DNA sequence: TGTGCCAGCTCACCACTAGCGGGAGAGGGCGAGCAGTACTTC.

The rearrangement uses TRBV7-2 and TRBJ2-1, with D perhaps TRBD1 (6 bases). Between the trimmed V and J ends, which lost 8 bases and 5 bases, there was a span of 16 bases. This CDR3 contains 14 residues. Germline assignment: CDR1 SGHTA and CDR2 FQGNSA. The CDR3 spells CASEHKQGNNEQFF. For the CDR3, the DNA is TGTGCCAGCGAACACAAACAGGGAAACAATGAGCAGTTCTTC.

The chain employs TRBV4-3 and TRBJ2-2, with D tentatively TRBD2 (6 bases). The length of the CDR3 is 14 residues. Trimming pared 4 bases from V and 6 bases from J, leaving 12 bases between. Germline CDR1 reads LGHNA; CDR2 reads YSLEER. The CDR3 sequence is CASSRAEGPGELFF. Written as DNA, the CDR3 is TGCGCCAGCAGCCGGGCGGAGGGTCCCGGGGAGCTGTTTTTT.